Sequencing of this T cell receptor beta chain was carried out in a study of response to subunit inactivated influenza vaccine. TCRdb redid the calling of the RT-PCR reads with MiXCR, one entry per CDR3 protein. The sample comprises about 620,000 distinct CDR3 sequences, approximately 10% of which are singletons, and about 10% rests with the top ten. Germline CDR1 is MGHDK and CDR2 is SYGVNS. CDR3 length equals 11 residues. Trimming left V 4 bases short and J 7 bases short, with 7 bases between. This clonotype has just a few counts. These data also formed part of another study, on T cells expressing NK-cell markers. That paper adds: The TCR beta cDNA came from 5'RACE template switching with UMIs. Beta-chain profiling covered CD3+CD56+NKG2C+, CD3+CD56+NKG2C- and CD3+CD56-NKG2C+ sorted subsets. Serological testing identified seven of the eight sequenced donors as HCMV-seropositive and one as seronegative. The dominant NKG2C+ clonotypes represented about 1.0-7.5% of CD8+ T cells in six donors. Where four donors were concerned, these clonotypes also led the CD3+CD56-NKG2C+ fraction.

The chain joins TRBV25-1 to TRBJ2-5, with D possibly matching TRBD1 (5 bases). The sequence was collected from a man aged 45-60 years who received an inactivated influenza vaccine. The input for sequencing was PBMCs from blood, taken on the day of vaccination. CDR3: CASSADRTQYF. CDR3 bases: TGTGCCAGCAGTGCTGACAGGACCCAGTACTTC. Together with reference TRBV25-1 and TRBJ2-5, the CDR3 gives the full variable domain: EADIYQTPRYLVIGTGKKITLECSQTMGHDKMYWYQQDPGMELHLIHYSYGVNSTEKGDLSSESTVSRIRTEHFPLTLESARPSHTSQYLCASSADRTQYFGPGTRLLVL.